Listed here is a single TCR beta chain. No cognate antigen has been identified for it. Base qualities were left out, and no much larger clone turns up one base away. Lymph node samples came from the axillary draining lymph nodes of breast cancer patients. The data were taken from a study of breast tumors, draining lymph nodes, adjacent tissues (dated by TCRdb to 2015 to 2016). With regard to the full study: TCR beta repertoires were compared across tumor, adjacent nontumor tissue and axillary lymph nodes obtained from breast cancer patients. The study aimed to assess the relationships and possible T-cell exchange between tumor, surrounding tissue and draining lymph node repertoires in human breast cancer. Overall study results and their limits: Tumor and nontumor tissue repertoires were found to be significantly more similar in luminal-like than in basal-like breast cancer. The data were considered consistent with most tumor T cells being derived from the lymph node and subsequently expanding within tumor tissue. The conclusion that tumor T cells originate in lymph nodes was presented as consistent with a hypothesis rather than as directly demonstrated. Tumor T-cell repertoires showed less diversity than lymph node repertoires and more diversity than nontumor tissue repertoires, and tumor T-cell repertoires showed preferential V and J gene usage.

This sample was sequenced with an Illumina HiSeq 2000. TCR beta chain libraries were generated through multiplex PCR amplification. The amplified TCR beta chain products were analyzed by high-throughput sequencing. TCRdb ran its own pipeline on the public reads, namely fastp trimming at Q25 and MiXCR clone calling, and kept in-frame beta chains. Records with the same CDR3 protein are collapsed into one entry carrying the most frequent genes and DNA. The sample yields around 130,000 distinct CDR3 sequences; roughly 33% were counted once. Jointly, the top ten make up about 2.5% of the sample. The source material was axillary lymph node tissue. The source is a female donor with breast cancer. Some clones in this sample may be carry-over from other donors' samples.

The CDR3 reads as follows: CASRPYRMGLSTGELFF. The DNA is as follows: TGTGCCAGCCGCCCGTACCGGATGGGGTTAAGCACCGGGGAGCTGTTTTTT. Recombination connected TRBV6-5 to TRBJ2-2; too little of a D gene remains to name it. CDR1 MNHEY and CDR2 SVGAGI were looked up in the germline V gene. From its cysteine to its phenylalanine, the CDR3 spans 17 amino acids. Only CDR3 DNA is held: 51 bases, read in frame from base 1. V loses 8 bases, J loses 4 bases, and the germline ends lie 23 bases apart.